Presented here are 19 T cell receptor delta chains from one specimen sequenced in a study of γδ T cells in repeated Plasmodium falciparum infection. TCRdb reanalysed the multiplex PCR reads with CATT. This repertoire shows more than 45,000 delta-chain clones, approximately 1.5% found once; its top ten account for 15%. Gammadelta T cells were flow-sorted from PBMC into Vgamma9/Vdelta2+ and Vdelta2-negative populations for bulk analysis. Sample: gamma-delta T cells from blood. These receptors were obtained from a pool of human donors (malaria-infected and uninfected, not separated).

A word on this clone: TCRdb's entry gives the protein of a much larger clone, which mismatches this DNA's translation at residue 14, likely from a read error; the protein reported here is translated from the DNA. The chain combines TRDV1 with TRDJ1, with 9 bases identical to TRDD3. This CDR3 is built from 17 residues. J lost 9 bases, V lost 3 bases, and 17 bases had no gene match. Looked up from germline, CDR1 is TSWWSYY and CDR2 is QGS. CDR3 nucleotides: TGTGCTCTTGGGGAGCTACGTGCTGGGGGATTAAGATATGAACTCATCTTT. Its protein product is CALGELRAGGLRYELIF.

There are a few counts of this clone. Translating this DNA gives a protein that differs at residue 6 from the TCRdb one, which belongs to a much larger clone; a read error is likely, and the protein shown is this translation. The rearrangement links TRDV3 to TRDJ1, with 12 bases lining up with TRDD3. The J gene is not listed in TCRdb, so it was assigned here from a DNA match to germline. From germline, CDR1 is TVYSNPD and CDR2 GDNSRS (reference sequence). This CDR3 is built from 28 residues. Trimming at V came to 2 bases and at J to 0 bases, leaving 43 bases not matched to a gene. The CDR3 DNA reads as TGTGCCTTTGGTGGTTACTCCCCGCTGGGGGATACGGGGAGCGCATGTTTACGGATAGCTACGTACACCGATAAACTCATCTTT. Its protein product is CAFGGYSPLGDTGSACLRIATYTDKLIF.

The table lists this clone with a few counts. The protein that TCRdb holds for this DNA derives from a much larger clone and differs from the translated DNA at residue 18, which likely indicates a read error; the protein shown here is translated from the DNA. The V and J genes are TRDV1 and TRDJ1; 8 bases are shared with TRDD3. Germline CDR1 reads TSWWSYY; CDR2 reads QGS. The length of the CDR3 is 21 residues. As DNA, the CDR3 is TGTGCTCTTGGGGAACTCTTTCGGCCCTACTGGGGATACTATTACACCGATAGACTCATCTTT. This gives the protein CALGELFRPYWGYYYTDRLIF.

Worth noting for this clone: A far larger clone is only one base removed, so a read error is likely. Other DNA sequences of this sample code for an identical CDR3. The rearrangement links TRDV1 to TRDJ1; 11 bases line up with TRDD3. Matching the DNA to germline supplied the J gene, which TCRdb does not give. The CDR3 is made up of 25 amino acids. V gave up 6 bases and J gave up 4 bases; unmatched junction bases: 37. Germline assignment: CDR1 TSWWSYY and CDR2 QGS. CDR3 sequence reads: CALGPQSFSSPTLSYWGIGGDKLIF. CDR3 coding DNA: TGTGCTCTTGGCCCTCAATCCTTCAGTTCCCCTACTTTATCGTACTGGGGGATAGGGGGCGATAAACTCATCTTT.

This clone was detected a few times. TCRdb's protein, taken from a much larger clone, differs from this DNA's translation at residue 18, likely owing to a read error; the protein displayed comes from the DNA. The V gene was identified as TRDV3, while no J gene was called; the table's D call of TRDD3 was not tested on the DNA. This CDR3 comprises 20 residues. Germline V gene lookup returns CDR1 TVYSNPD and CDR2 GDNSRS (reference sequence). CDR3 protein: CARALGLYWGPPRGTAQPFF. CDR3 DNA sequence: TGTGCCCGGGCCCTAGGGTTATACTGGGGGCCGCCGAGGGGGACAGCACAACCCTTCTTT.

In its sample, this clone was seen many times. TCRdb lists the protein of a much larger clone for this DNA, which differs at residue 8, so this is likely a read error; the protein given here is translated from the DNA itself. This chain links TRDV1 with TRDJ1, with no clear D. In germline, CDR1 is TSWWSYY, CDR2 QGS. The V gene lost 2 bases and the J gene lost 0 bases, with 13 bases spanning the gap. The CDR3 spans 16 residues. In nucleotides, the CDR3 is TGTGCTCTTGGGGAAACAAGGGTCGCGTACACCGATAAACTCATCTTT. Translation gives CALGETRVAYTDKLIF.

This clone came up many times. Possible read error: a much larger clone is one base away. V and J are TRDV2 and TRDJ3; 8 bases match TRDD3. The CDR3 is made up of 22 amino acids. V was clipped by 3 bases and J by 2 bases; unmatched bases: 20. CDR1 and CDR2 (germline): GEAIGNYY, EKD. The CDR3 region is CACDSGAFTGGPSPWDTRQMFF. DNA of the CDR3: TGTGCCTGTGACTCCGGCGCGTTTACTGGGGGCCCGAGCCCCTGGGACACCCGACAGATGTTTTTC.

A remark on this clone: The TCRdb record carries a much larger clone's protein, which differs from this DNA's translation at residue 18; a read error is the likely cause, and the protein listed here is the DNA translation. This CDR3 is CALGELSHGFLREPYWGMRRAYTDKLIF. As DNA, the CDR3 is TGTGCTCTTGGGGAACTTAGTCATGGGTTCCTAAGGGAGCCGTACTGGGGGATGCGTAGGGCGTACACCGATAAACTCATCTTT. This chain connects TRDV1 to TRDJ1, with TRDD3 identical over 10 bases. TCRdb lists no J gene, so it was determined here by aligning the DNA to germline. Trimming cost V 0 bases and J 0 bases; bases outside gene matches: 37. The CDR3 has 28 residues. Germline CDR1 and CDR2: TSWWSYY and QGS.

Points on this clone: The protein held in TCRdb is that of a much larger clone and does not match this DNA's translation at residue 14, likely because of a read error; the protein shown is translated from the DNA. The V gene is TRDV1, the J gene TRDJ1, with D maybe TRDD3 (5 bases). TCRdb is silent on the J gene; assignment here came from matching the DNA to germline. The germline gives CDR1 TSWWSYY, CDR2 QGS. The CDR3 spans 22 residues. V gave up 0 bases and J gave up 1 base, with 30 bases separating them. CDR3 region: CALGELQSPVRAIRRLTDKLIF. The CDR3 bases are TGTGCTCTTGGGGAACTCCAGTCCCCAGTACGCGCAATACGTCGGCTCACCGATAAACTCATCTTT.

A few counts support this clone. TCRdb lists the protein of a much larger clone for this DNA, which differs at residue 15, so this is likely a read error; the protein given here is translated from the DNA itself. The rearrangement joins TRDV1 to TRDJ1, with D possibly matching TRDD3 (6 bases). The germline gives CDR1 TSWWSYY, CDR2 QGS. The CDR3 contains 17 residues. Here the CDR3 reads CALGTPSVSGEVGKFIF. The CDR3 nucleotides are TGTGCTCTTGGGACTCCTAGTGTGTCGGGGGAGGTCGGTAAATTCATCTTT.

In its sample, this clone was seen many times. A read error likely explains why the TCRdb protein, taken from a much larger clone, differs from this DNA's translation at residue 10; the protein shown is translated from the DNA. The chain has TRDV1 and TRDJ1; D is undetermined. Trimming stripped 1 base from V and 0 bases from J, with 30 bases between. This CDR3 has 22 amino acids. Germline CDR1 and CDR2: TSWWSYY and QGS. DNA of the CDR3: TGTGCTCTTGGGGAACCTCGGAGAAGAGGTACGCGGACACCATTCCACACCGATAAACTCATCTTT. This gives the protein CALGEPRRRGTRTPFHTDKLIF.

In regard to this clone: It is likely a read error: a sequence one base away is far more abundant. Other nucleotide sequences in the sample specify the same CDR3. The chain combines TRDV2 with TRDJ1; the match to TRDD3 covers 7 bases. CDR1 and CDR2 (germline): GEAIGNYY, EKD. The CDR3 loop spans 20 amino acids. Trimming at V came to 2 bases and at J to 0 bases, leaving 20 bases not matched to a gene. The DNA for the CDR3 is TGTGCCTGTGACATTGACCGGCCTCGAGGGGATAGAAAGTACACCGATAAACTCATCTTT. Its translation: CACDIDRPRGDRKYTDKLIF.

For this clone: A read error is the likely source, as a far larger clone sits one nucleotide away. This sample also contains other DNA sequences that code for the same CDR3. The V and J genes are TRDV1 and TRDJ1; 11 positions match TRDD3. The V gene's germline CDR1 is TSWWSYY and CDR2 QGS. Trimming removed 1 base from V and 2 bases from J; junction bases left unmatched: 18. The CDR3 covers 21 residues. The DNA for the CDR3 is TGTGCTCTTGGGGAACAGGCATTCAATTGGCTGCTGGGGGATACAACCGATAAACTCATCTTT. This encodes CALGEQAFNWLLGDTTDKLIF.

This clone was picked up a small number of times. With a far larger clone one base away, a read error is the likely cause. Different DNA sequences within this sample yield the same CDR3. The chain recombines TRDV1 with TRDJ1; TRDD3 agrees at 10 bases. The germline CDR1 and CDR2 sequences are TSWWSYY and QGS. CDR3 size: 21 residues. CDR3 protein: CALGDSAFLRAGGYCPDKLIF. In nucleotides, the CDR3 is TGTGCTCTTGGGGACTCGGCCTTCCTCCGGGCTGGGGGATATTGCCCCGATAAGCTCATCTTT.

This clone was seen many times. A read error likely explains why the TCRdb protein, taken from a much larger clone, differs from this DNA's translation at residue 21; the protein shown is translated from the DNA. The CDR3 reads CACWHPTSSRSTGGYFTDKLTF. The CDR3 DNA sequence: TGTGCCTGTTGGCATCCTACGTCTTCTAGGTCTACTGGGGGATATTTTACCGATAAACTCACCTTT. The J gene has no call, while the V gene is TRDV2; TRDD3, the D gene given by the table, was not confirmed from the DNA. Per germline, CDR1 GEAIGNYY and CDR2 EKD. This CDR3 comprises 22 residues.

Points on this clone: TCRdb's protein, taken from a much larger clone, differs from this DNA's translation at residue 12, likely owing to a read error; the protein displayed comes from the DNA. CDR3 nucleotide sequence: TGTGCTCTTGGGGAACTACCTACAGGGTGGGGGGTACGATGGGACACCCGACAGATGTTTTTC. Protein sequence: CALGELPTGWGVRWDTRQMFF. The chain employs TRDV1 and TRDJ3, with D tentatively TRDD3 (6 bases). The J gene was missing in TCRdb and was found by matching the end of the DNA to germline. Trimming shortened V by 0 bases and J by 4 bases, and 22 bases separated the two germline ends. CDR1 is TSWWSYY, CDR2 QGS, per germline. The CDR3 covers 21 residues.

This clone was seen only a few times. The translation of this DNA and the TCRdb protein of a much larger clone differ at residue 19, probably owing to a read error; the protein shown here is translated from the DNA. The DNA of the CDR3 is TGTGCTCTTGGGGAATTGGCCTTCCCGAATACTGGGGGCACTTACACCGATAAACCCATCTTT. This translates into CALGELAFPNTGGTYTDKPIF. The J segment was not called; the V segment is TRDV1; the table names TRDD3, a call not compared with the DNA. The CDR3 sequence is 21 residues long. CDR1 and CDR2 (germline): TSWWSYY, QGS.

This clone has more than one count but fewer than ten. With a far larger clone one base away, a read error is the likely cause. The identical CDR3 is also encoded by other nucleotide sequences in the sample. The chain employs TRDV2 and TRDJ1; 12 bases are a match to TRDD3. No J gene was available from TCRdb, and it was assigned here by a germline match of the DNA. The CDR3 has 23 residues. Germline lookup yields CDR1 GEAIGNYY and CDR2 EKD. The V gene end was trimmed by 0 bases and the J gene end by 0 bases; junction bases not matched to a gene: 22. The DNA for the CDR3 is TGTGCCTGTGACACCGAGTTCTCCAAGCTGGGGGATACGCGCCAAACGTACACCGATAAACTCATCTTT. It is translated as CACDTEFSKLGDTRQTYTDKLIF.

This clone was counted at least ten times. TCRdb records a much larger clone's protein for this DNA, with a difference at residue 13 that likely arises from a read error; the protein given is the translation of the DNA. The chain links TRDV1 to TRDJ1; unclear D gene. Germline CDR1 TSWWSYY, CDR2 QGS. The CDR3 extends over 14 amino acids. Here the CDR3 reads CALGELIGSDKLTF. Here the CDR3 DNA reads TGTGCTCTTGGGGAACTCATCGGGTCCGATAAACTCACCTTT.